This T cell receptor (beta chain) was recovered during a study of beta chain features in type 1 diabetes (dated by TCRdb to the late 2010s). Regarding the complete study: Mean age, gender distribution, total cell number and subset yield were not different between patients and healthy donors. A total of 100 million to 110 million sorted cells were examined across all samples, and a strong correlation was observed between cell number per subset and RNA yield. The study compared TCRB repertoires of sorted circulating CD4+ T cell subsets between recently diagnosed type 1 diabetes patients and matched healthy donors. Regulatory and stem cell-like memory subsets were isolated from only 8 patients and roughly eight healthy donors, whereas naive and central memory subsets came from all 30 or so donors.

In the germline V gene (reference sequence), CDR1 corresponds to SGHNT and CDR2 to YYREEE. There are 17 amino acids in the CDR3, from cysteine to phenylalanine inclusive. Only the CDR3 DNA is retained, 51 bases long and in frame from the first base. V is pruned by 0 bases and J by 7 bases, leaving 6 bases of the junction without a gene match. Each donor gave one peripheral blood draw, roughly 120 mL on average, collected into heparinised tubes. A BD FACSAria II was used to sort naive, central memory, regulatory and stem cell-like memory CD4+ T cells with a panel that included CD45RO, CCR7, CD25, CD127, CD95 and CD27. Every sorted population had a purity above 95%. PBMCs were isolated right away by Lymphoprep density gradient centrifugation and were stained directly, without culture. Samples were stained and sorted in pairs, with one healthy donor and one patient per experiment, so that batch effects were minimized.

Of note for this clone: Its specific antigen is unknown. The input lacks base qualities; no much larger clone sits a single base away.

General conclusions and limits of the study: PCR may preferentially amplify shorter templates, but because patient and control samples were amplified and corrected together, any resulting skew would affect both groups equally. Naive, central memory and regulatory TCRB repertoires appeared to be more similar among patients than among healthy donors. Type 1 diabetes patients showed a moderate but significant shortening of TCRB CDR3 length in all four CD4+ subsets. Because cDNA rather than genomic DNA was sequenced, highly expressing activated cells could have been over-represented, although no difference in activation and CD3 levels was found between groups. Only small numbers of individuals were included in the HLA sub-analyses, which left unresolved whether HLA type had any influence on TCRB rearrangement. At VDJ recombination sites, patients with type 1 diabetes made fewer insertions and deleted more nucleotides, a pattern implying thymic rearrangement abnormalities.

The High Capacity cDNA Reverse Transcription Kit was used to reverse transcribe all of the isolated RNA, meaning that expressed TCRB transcripts were what got sequenced. Deep immunoSEQ sequencing was applied to naive, central memory and regulatory T cell samples, giving an average of around 3.4 million total reads per sample. After sorted cells were lysed in RLT buffer, RNA was extracted with DNase-treated RNeasy Micro or Mini kits, with the choice depending on cell number. To prevent cross-contamination, each cell subset was processed individually, whereas patient and healthy donor samples were processed jointly. Using the immunoSEQ multiplex PCR, TCRB sequences were amplified from cDNA into 87-bp fragments spanning the CDR3 region. Sequencing of the amplicons was performed on the Illumina HiSeq platform. As for the authors' bioinformatics: Synthetic template baselines were used to correct PCR bias computationally, reads within Hamming distance 2 were collapsed, and singletons that could not be merged were discarded. Reads were aligned to IMGT to assign V, D and J genes, CDR3 length, and insertions or deletions at six rearrangement sites. Clonotype counts were normalized to sorted cell number within each subset before computing true diversity and Gini coefficients with the tcR R package. Repertoire sharing was quantified using the overlap coefficient calculated on TCRB nucleotide sequences. As a proxy for the pre-selection repertoire, out-of-frame TCRB sequences from naive cells were analyzed. TCRdb's version of the immuneACCESS table is confined to in-frame rearrangements and falls short of the full clone set. An unresolved V gene accounts for under half of the shortfall where checked; the remainder is of unknown origin. From that table come the V and J calls and clone size; the DNA was used to work out D and trimming. Here the sample has 500,000 to 800,000 clones; roughly 12% occur a single time. Around 0.12% of the sample comes from the top ten.

The sequence derives from a man aged 25-40 years with type 1 diabetes. The sequencing sample was made of naive CD4+ T cells from blood. The cell subset or site label here, explained by the study, means: true naive CD4+ T cells. The V and J segments used are TRBV5-4 and TRBJ2-1; 14 central nucleotides agree with TRBD2. At the DNA level, the sequence is TGTGCCAGCAGCTTGGCCGGACTAGCGGGGGGCCGTAATGAGCAGTTCTTC. This is translated as CASSLAGLAGGRNEQFF.